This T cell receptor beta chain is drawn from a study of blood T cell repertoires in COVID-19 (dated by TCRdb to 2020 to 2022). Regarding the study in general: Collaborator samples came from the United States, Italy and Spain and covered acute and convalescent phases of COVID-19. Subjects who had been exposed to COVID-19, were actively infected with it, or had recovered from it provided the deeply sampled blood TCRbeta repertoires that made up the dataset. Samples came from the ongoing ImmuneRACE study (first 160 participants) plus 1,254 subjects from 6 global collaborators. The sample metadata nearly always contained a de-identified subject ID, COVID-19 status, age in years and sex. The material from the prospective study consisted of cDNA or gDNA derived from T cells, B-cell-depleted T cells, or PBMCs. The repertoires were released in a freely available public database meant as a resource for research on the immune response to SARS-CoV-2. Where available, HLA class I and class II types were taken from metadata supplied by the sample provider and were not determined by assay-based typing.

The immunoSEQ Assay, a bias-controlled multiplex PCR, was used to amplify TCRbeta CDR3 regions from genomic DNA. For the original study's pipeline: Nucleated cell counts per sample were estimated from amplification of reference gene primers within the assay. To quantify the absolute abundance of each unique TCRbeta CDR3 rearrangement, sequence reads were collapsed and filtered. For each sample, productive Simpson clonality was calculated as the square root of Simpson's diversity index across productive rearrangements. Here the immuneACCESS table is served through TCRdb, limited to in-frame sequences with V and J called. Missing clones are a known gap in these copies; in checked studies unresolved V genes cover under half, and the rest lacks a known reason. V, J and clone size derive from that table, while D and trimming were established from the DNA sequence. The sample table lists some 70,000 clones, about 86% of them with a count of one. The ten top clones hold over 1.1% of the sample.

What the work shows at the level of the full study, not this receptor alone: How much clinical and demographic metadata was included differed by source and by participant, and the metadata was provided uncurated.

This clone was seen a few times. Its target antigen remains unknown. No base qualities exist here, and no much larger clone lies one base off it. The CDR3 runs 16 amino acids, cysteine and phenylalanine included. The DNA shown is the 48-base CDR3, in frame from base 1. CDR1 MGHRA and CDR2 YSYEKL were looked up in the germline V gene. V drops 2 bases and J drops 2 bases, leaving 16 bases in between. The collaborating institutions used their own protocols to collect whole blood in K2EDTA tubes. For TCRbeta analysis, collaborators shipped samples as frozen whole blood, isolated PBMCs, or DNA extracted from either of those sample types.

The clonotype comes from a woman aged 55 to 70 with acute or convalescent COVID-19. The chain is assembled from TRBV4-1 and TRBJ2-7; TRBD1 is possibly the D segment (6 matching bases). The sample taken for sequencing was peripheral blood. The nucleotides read TGCGCCAGCAGCCAACTCGATCTAGGACAGACCTACGAGCAGTACTTC. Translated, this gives CASSQLDLGQTYEQYF.